Presented here are 17 T cell receptor beta chains from one specimen sequenced in a study of cytomegalovirus exposure and HLA in healthy donors. 60 Vbeta and 13 Jbeta primers were used in PCR. The assay was immunoSEQ multiplex PCR, and TCRdb's table has in-frame clones only and misses some. The data hold around 150,000 clones, with about 80% observed a single time. The sequencing input was PBMCs. All receptors come from a man aged 25 to 45 in good health and CMV-seropositive.

This chain connects TRBV9 to TRBJ1-4; TRBD1 is a possible D gene (6 bases). The CDR3 length is 16 residues. V dropped 3 bases and J dropped 8 bases, with 20 bases sitting between them. CDR1 and CDR2 (germline): SGDLS, YYNGEE. In DNA, the CDR3 is TGTGCCAGCAGCGGCAATAGGAGAGAGAGGGGGGAAAAACTGTTTTTT. Translation gives CASSGNRRERGEKLFF.

The chain recombines TRBV5-6 with TRBJ2-1; 7 bases are a match to TRBD2. The length of the CDR3 is 15 residues. Losses at the gene ends were 5 bases for V and 2 bases for J; bases not matched to a gene: 7. Germline assignment: CDR1 SGHDT and CDR2 YYEEEE. The CDR3 DNA follows: TGTGCCAGCAGGCCGACTAGCTCCCCCTACAATGAGCAGTTCTTC. It encodes CASRPTSSPYNEQFF.

The chain recombines TRBV5-1 with TRBJ2-1, with TRBD1 identical over 8 bases. Losses at the gene ends were 4 bases for V and 7 bases for J; bases not matched to a gene: 7. The germline gives CDR1 SGHRS, CDR2 YFSETQ. The length of the CDR3 is 14 residues. The CDR3 loop reads CASSQDRVRNEQFF. CDR3 DNA: TGCGCCAGCAGCCAGGACAGGGTAAGGAATGAGCAGTTCTTC.

The rearrangement uses TRBV9 and TRBJ2-3, with D perhaps TRBD2 (6 bases). Germline V CDR1 and CDR2: SGDLS, YYNGEE. Trimming left V 0 bases short and J 3 bases short, with 17 bases between. This CDR3 contains 17 residues. CDR3 nucleotides: TGTGCCAGCAGCGTAGGGAGACGGGAGAGAAGAACAGATACGCAGTATTTT. This sequence encodes CASSVGRRERRTDTQYF. The full variable domain, with the rest looked up from reference TRBV9 and TRBJ2-3, is DSGVTQTPKHLITATGQRVTLRCSPRSGDLSVYWYQQSLDQGLQFLIQYYNGEERAKGNILERFSAQQFPDLHSELNLSSLELGDSALYFCASSVGRRERRTDTQYFGPGTRLTVL.

The chain is built from TRBV7-3 and TRBJ2-2; 9 positions match TRBD2. Germline assignment: CDR1 SGHTA and CDR2 FQGTGA. Germline trimming cut 1 base from V and 4 bases from J; bases unmatched to any gene: 13. CDR3 size: 19 residues. The CDR3 DNA reads TGTGCCAGCAGCTTAAACGGTGCGGCGACTAGCGGTTTCACCGGGGAGCTGTTTTTT. Translation: CASSLNGAATSGFTGELFF.

In DNA form, the CDR3 reads TGTGCCAGCAGCCCCTCTAGCGTAAACACAGATACGCAGTATTTT. Encoded protein: CASSPSSVNTDTQYF. V is TRBV9 and J is TRBJ2-3; maybe TRBD2 (6 bases). CDR3 length: 15 residues. V was clipped by 4 bases and J by 2 bases, with 14 bases between them. Germline CDR1 is SGDLS and CDR2 is YYNGEE. The full variable domain, in which reference TRBV9 and TRBJ2-3 provide the parts outside the CDR3, is DSGVTQTPKHLITATGQRVTLRCSPRSGDLSVYWYQQSLDQGLQFLIQYYNGEERAKGNILERFSAQQFPDLHSELNLSSLELGDSALYFCASSPSSVNTDTQYFGPGTRLTVL.

V usage is TRBV5-4 and J usage is TRBJ2-7, with 10 bases fitting TRBD2. V was pared by 3 bases and J by 6 bases, with 9 bases of the junction left unmatched. The germline V gene encodes CDR1 SGHNT and CDR2 YYREEE (reference sequence). The CDR3 is made up of 15 amino acids. The CDR3 loop reads CASSYRLAGSVEQYF. The CDR3 bases are TGTGCCAGCAGCTATAGACTAGCGGGCTCGGTCGAGCAGTACTTC.

The chain uses TRBV7-8 and TRBJ2-1; 9 nucleotides match TRBD2. Germline CDR1 reads SGHVS; CDR2 reads FQNEAQ. The CDR3 consists of 15 residues. V shed 2 bases and J 9 bases; nucleotides not matched to a gene: 8. The CDR3 region is CASSLPAGGDREQFF. Here the CDR3 DNA reads TGTGCCAGCAGCTTACCAGCGGGAGGAGATCGTGAGCAGTTCTTC. Combining the CDR3 with reference TRBV7-8 and TRBJ2-1 gives the whole variable domain GAGVSQSPRYKVAKRGQDVALRCDPISGHVSLFWYQQALGQGPEFLTYFQNEAQLDKSGLPSDRFFAERPEGSVSTLKIQRTQQEDSAVYLCASSLPAGGDREQFFGPGTRLTVL.

The V call is TRBV6-1, the J call TRBJ2-3, with 14 bases matching TRBD2. The ends lost 3 bases at V and 4 bases at J; junction bases unmatched: 0. CDR1 and CDR2 (germline): MNHNS, SASEGT. The CDR3 loop spans 15 amino acids. Here the CDR3 reads CASSEGLAGADTQYF. CDR3 bases: TGTGCCAGCAGTGAGGGACTAGCGGGAGCAGATACGCAGTATTTT.

The chain recombines TRBV19 with TRBJ1-5, with TRBD1 matching 8 bases. V lost 2 bases to trimming and J lost 4 bases; unmatched junction nucleotides: 7. This CDR3 contains 16 residues. Germline V CDR1 and CDR2: LNHDA, SQIVND (reference sequence). CDR3: CASSILRTGKNQPQHF. Here the CDR3 DNA reads TGTGCCAGTAGTATACTCCGGACAGGGAAAAATCAGCCCCAGCATTTT.

As to this clone: This CDR3 is also generated by other DNA sequences in the sample. The rearrangement links TRBV25-1 to TRBJ2-6, with no clear D. With 0 bases removed from V and 1 base from J, the gap between germline ends came to 7 bases. Germline CDR1 is MGHDK and CDR2 is SYGVNS. The CDR3 covers 16 residues. DNA of the CDR3: TGTGCCAGCAGTGAATATTCGGGTTCTGGGGCCAACGTCCTGACTTTC. Translating gives CASSEYSGSGANVLTF.

This sequence joins TRBV5-6 and TRBJ2-5, with a possible D match to TRBD1 (5 bases). CDR3 length: 14 residues. Germline V CDR1 and CDR2: SGHDT, YYEEEE. Trimming left V 3 bases short and J 4 bases short, with 13 bases between. This CDR3 is CASSSRDHGETQYF. The CDR3 nucleotides read TGTGCCAGCAGCTCCAGGGATCATGGAGAGACCCAGTACTTC.

J is TRBJ2-7 and V is TRBV11-2; D remains unclear. Trimming took 5 bases from V and 4 from J, leaving 9 bases between them. Per the germline V gene, CDR1 is SGHAT and CDR2 is FQNNGV. The CDR3 sequence is 12 residues long. The CDR3 DNA sequence: TGTGCCAGCAGCCGAGCCGTTTACGAGCAGTACTTC. Its protein product is CASSRAVYEQYF. Combining the CDR3 with reference TRBV11-2 and TRBJ2-7 gives the whole variable domain EAGVAQSPRYKIIEKRQSVAFWCNPISGHATLYWYQQILGQGPKLLIQFQNNGVVDDSQLPKDRFSAERLKGVDSTLKIQPAKLEDSAVYLCASSRAVYEQYFGPGTRLTVT.

V gene TRBV11-3 combines with J gene TRBJ2-1; D uncertain. V lost 10 bases and J 9 bases, leaving 7 bases between the germline ends. Germline V gene data show CDR1 as SGHNT and CDR2 as YENEEA. The CDR3 extends over 9 amino acids. CDR3 sequence: CATRVEQFF. CDR3 coding DNA: TGTGCCACCCGGGTTGAGCAGTTCTTC.

The chain joins TRBV19 to TRBJ1-3, with TRBD1 as a possible D gene (6 bases). Germline V CDR1 and CDR2: LNHDA, SQIVND (reference sequence). CDR3 length: 17 amino acids. V was cut by 6 bases and J by 0 bases, with 18 bases left in between. The chain's CDR3 is CASSLDSLLASGNTIYF. The DNA of the CDR3 is TGTGCCAGTAGCTTGGACAGCCTCTTAGCCTCTGGAAACACCATATATTTT. Full variable domain (remainder filled in from reference TRBV19 and TRBJ1-3): DGGITQSPKYLFRKEGQNVTLSCEQNLNHDAMYWYRQDPGQGLRLIYYSQIVNDFQKGDIAEGYSVSREKKESFPLTVTSAQKNPTAFYLCASSLDSLLASGNTIYFGEGSWLTVV.

The V call is TRBV19, the J call TRBJ1-5; D call uncertain. V lost 0 bases and J lost 2, with 8 bases in between. The germline V gene encodes CDR1 LNHDA and CDR2 SQIVND (reference sequence). The CDR3 is made up of 15 amino acids. The DNA of the CDR3 is TGTGCCAGTAGTATAGAGGCAGGCCGCAATCAGCCCCAGCATTTT. Amino acid sequence: CASSIEAGRNQPQHF.

The rearrangement links TRBV7-9 to TRBJ2-1; 10 bases map to TRBD1. This CDR3 is built from 16 residues. Germline V gene sequence: CDR1 SEHNR, CDR2 FQNEAQ (reference sequence). V shed 5 bases and J 3 bases; nucleotides not matched to a gene: 7. This CDR3 is CASSQATGGGYNEQFF. The CDR3 DNA reads TGTGCCAGCAGCCAAGCGACAGGGGGCGGCTACAATGAGCAGTTCTTC. The full variable domain, in which reference TRBV7-9 and TRBJ2-1 provide the parts outside the CDR3, is DTGVSQNPRHKITKRGQNVTFRCDPISEHNRLYWYRQTLGQGPEFLTYFQNEAQLEKSRLLSDRFSAERPKGSFSTLEIQRTEQGDSAMYLCASSQATGGGYNEQFFGPGTRLTVL.